Below are 19 T cell receptor beta chains sequenced from a single sample in a study of OX40 agonist ivuxolimab in advanced cancers. The method was immunoSEQ multiplex PCR; TCRdb's version includes in-frame clones alone and lacks a portion of them. Of more than 80,000 clones listed, 65% to 90% were seen once; the top ten hold around 1.8%. The material was CD4+ or CD8+ T cells sorted from blood, obtained in a trial of the OX40 agonist ivuxolimab. The receptors stem from an adult with an advanced solid tumor such as melanoma, head and neck, liver or kidney cancer.

The V call is TRBV18, the J call TRBJ2-7, with TRBD2 matching over 15 bases. Germline V gene sequence: CDR1 KGHSH, CDR2 LQKENI. The CDR3 sequence is 17 residues long. With V trimmed by 3 bases and J by 0 bases, 3 bases remained unmatched. CDR3 bases: TGTGCCAGCTCACCCGGACTAGCGGGAGGGAACTCCTACGAGCAGTACTTC. Its translation is CASSPGLAGGNSYEQYF. The whole variable domain, filled in from reference TRBV18 and TRBJ2-7, reads NAGVMQNPRHLVRRRGQEARLRCSPMKGHSHVYWYRQLPEEGLKFMVYLQKENIIDESGMPKERFSAEFPKEGPSILRIQQVVRGDSAAYFCASSPGLAGGNSYEQYFGPGTRLTVT.

V gene TRBV6-1 combines with J gene TRBJ1-2; D gene uncertain. CDR1 MNHNS and CDR2 SASEGT come from the germline V gene. V dropped 5 bases and J dropped 7 bases, with 17 bases sitting between them. This CDR3 comprises 14 residues. In DNA, the CDR3 is TGTGCCAGCAGTCCCTCACCGGAGCGTAGTGGCTACACCTTC. This sequence encodes CASSPSPERSGYTF.

The V call is TRBV7-8, the J call TRBJ2-7, with a tentative D call TRBD1 (5 bases). The germline CDR1 and CDR2 sequences are SGHVS and FQNEAQ. This CDR3 contains 14 residues. Trimming removed 0 bases at V and 1 base at J, with 7 bases between. The CDR3 loop reads CASSLAGQSYEQYF. CDR3 in DNA: TGTGCCAGCAGCTTAGCGGGGCAGTCCTACGAGCAGTACTTC.

The V call is TRBV5-4, the J call TRBJ2-7; 14 nucleotides agree with TRBD2. CDR1 and CDR2 from the germline V gene are SGHNT and YYREEE (reference sequence). V gave up 4 bases and J gave up 5 bases; unmatched junction bases: 8. There are 16 residues in the CDR3. The CDR3 loop reads CASSLRLAGGPDEQYF. CDR3 coding DNA: TGTGCCAGCAGCCTAAGACTAGCGGGAGGGCCCGACGAGCAGTACTTC.

The chain links TRBV5-6 to TRBJ2-7; TRBD1 or TRBD2 may be the D gene (5 bases each). This CDR3 contains 14 residues. V was trimmed by 2 bases and J by 7 bases, leaving 16 bases between them. Germline-derived CDR1 and CDR2 are SGHDT and YYEEEE. For the CDR3, the DNA is TGTGCCAGCAGCTTAGCCGGGACGCATCGGGAGCAGTACTTC. Translated, it gives CASSLAGTHREQYF.

The genes are TRBV29-1 and TRBJ2-7; D may be TRBD1 or TRBD2 (5 bases each). The V gene's germline CDR1 is SQVTM and CDR2 ANQGSEA. Trimming removed 6 bases at V and 3 bases at J, with 9 bases between. The CDR3 runs 11 residues. Here the CDR3 reads CSVGTFYEQYF. The CDR3 DNA is TGCAGCGTGGGGACCTTCTACGAGCAGTACTTC.

This clone was observed a handful of times. The gene calls are TRBV7-3 and TRBJ2-2; unclear D gene. This CDR3 has 16 amino acids. Trimming pared 2 bases from V and 0 bases from J, leaving 10 bases between. CDR1 SGHTA and CDR2 FQGTGA come from the germline V gene. CDR3 sequence reads: CASSLHHTANTGELFF. For the CDR3, the DNA is TGTGCCAGCAGCTTACACCATACGGCGAACACCGGGGAGCTGTTTTTT.

V gene TRBV7-2 combines with J gene TRBJ2-7, with TRBD2 as a possible D gene (5 bases). Trimming shortened V by 1 base and J by 0 bases, and 10 bases separated the two germline ends. The CDR3 totals 15 residues. Germline CDR1 reads SGHTA; CDR2 reads FQGNSA. The CDR3 here is CASSLGAGLSYEQYF. CDR3 bases: TGTGCCAGCAGCTTAGGGGCGGGCCTCTCCTACGAGCAGTACTTC. The complete variable domain, with remaining parts taken from reference TRBV7-2 and TRBJ2-7, reads GAGVSQSPSNKVTEKGKDVELRCDPISGHTALYWYRQSLGQGLEFLIYFQGNSAPDKSGLPSDRFSAERTGGSVSTLTIQRTQQEDSAVYLCASSLGAGLSYEQYFGPGTRLTVT.

A few counts support this clone. The chain recombines TRBV5-4 with TRBJ2-1; 14 positions match TRBD2. With V trimmed by 4 bases and J by 0 bases, 3 bases remained unmatched. The CDR3 totals 17 residues. Germline CDR1 and CDR2: SGHNT and YYREEE (reference sequence). CDR3 nucleotides: TGTGCCAGCAGCCTTGGGACTAGCGGGAGCTCCTACAATGAGCAGTTCTTC. It specifies CASSLGTSGSSYNEQFF.

The chain links TRBV30 to TRBJ1-1; unclear D gene. The V and J ends lost 1 base and 6 bases respectively, with 18 bases between them. The CDR3 covers 15 residues. CDR1 GTSNPN and CDR2 SVGIG come from the germline V gene (reference sequence). The CDR3 protein is CAWSERVRPIPEAFF. CDR3 nucleotide sequence: TGTGCCTGGAGTGAAAGGGTGCGCCCAATCCCTGAAGCTTTCTTT. The variable domain in full, with the rest retrieved from reference TRBV30 and TRBJ1-1, is SQTIHQWPATLVQPVGSPLSLECTVEGTSNPNLYWYRQAAGRGLQLLFYSVGIGQISSEVPQNLSASRPQDRQFILSSKKLLLSDSGFYLCAWSERVRPIPEAFFGQGTRLTVV.

This sequence joins TRBV19 and TRBJ2-7, with TRBD2 matching 9 bases. Trimming cost V 0 bases and J 3 bases; bases outside gene matches: 3. The CDR3 sequence is 15 residues long. From germline, CDR1 is LNHDA and CDR2 SQIVND (reference sequence). CDR3 in DNA: TGTGCCAGTAGTATAGATAGCGGGAGAGGCTACGAGCAGTACTTC. Residues: CASSIDSGRGYEQYF.

The chain is built from TRBV5-4 and TRBJ2-3; D is unclear. The V end was cut by 3 bases, the J end by 6 bases, with 8 bases between. This CDR3 has 12 residues. Germline CDR1 is SGHNT and CDR2 is YYREEE (reference sequence). CDR3 region: CASSWDGDTQYF. The DNA for the CDR3 is TGTGCCAGCAGCTGGGATGGGGATACGCAGTATTTT.

The V and J genes are TRBV5-1 and TRBJ2-1, with D unclear. The germline CDR1 and CDR2 sequences are SGHRS and YFSETQ. The CDR3 is 13 residues long. V lost 1 base to trimming and J lost 2 bases, with 4 bases between them. The CDR3 DNA follows: TGCGCCAGCAGCTTGCCTCCCTACAATGAGCAGTTCTTC. Amino acid sequence: CASSLPPYNEQFF.

This sequence joins TRBV27 and TRBJ1-1; D remains ambiguous. Germline V lookup: CDR1 MNHEY, CDR2 SMNVEV (reference sequence). V shed 3 bases and J shed 0 bases, with 5 bases lying between them. The length of the CDR3 is 13 residues. In nucleotides, the CDR3 is TGTGCCAGCAGTTTCGGCATGAACACTGAAGCTTTCTTT. As protein: CASSFGMNTEAFF.

The gene calls are TRBV7-8 and TRBJ2-1; 12 bases fit TRBD2. Losses at the gene ends were 2 bases for V and 5 bases for J; bases not matched to a gene: 7. Per the germline V gene, CDR1 is SGHVS and CDR2 is FQNEAQ. The CDR3 is made up of 17 amino acids. The CDR3 nucleotides are TGTGCCAGCAGCTTAAGTAGGGGACTAGCGGGCCACAATGAGCAGTTCTTC. Protein: CASSLSRGLAGHNEQFF.

This clone was picked up one time. The chain employs TRBV4-1 and TRBJ2-7; the D gene could be TRBD1 or TRBD2 (5 bases each). The CDR3 is made up of 14 amino acids. Germline V CDR1 and CDR2: MGHRA, YSYEKL. V was shortened by 1 base and J by 5 bases, with 12 bases between the two germline ends. The CDR3 region is CASSQAQGVHEQYF. The CDR3 DNA follows: TGCGCCAGCAGCCAAGCTCAGGGAGTCCACGAGCAGTACTTC.

This sequence joins TRBV5-6 and TRBJ1-2; weak D call: TRBD1 (6 bases). CDR1 and CDR2 from the germline V gene are SGHDT and YYEEEE. The V end was cut by 3 bases, the J end by 4 bases, with 10 bases between. The CDR3 consists of 13 residues. CDR3: CASSSQGVYGYTF. The CDR3 coding sequence is TGTGCCAGCAGCTCACAGGGAGTCTATGGCTACACCTTC.

This chain connects TRBV11-2 to TRBJ2-1, with TRBD2 matching 10 bases. J was trimmed by 8 bases and V by 1 base; bases with no gene match: 5. This CDR3 region has 15 residues. Germline V gene data show CDR1 as SGHAT and CDR2 as FQNNGV. The CDR3 loop reads CASSLGLAGVYEQFF. The CDR3 DNA is TGTGCCAGCAGCTTAGGCCTAGCGGGAGTCTATGAGCAGTTCTTC. The whole variable domain, remainder taken from reference TRBV11-2 and TRBJ2-1, is EAGVAQSPRYKIIEKRQSVAFWCNPISGHATLYWYQQILGQGPKLLIQFQNNGVVDDSQLPKDRFSAERLKGVDSTLKIQPAKLEDSAVYLCASSLGLAGVYEQFFGPGTRLTVL.

The V call is TRBV7-8, the J call TRBJ2-2; possible D gene TRBD1, 6 bases. Germline V gene lookup returns CDR1 SGHVS and CDR2 FQNEAQ. CDR3 length: 17 residues. Trimming took off 5 bases at V and 2 bases at J, with 18 bases between the two ends. This CDR3 reads CASSAQVAGENTGELFF. The DNA of the CDR3 is TGTGCCAGCAGCGCCCAGGTAGCAGGGGAAAACACCGGGGAGCTGTTTTTT.